This TCR beta chain was obtained from a study of T cell responses to AZD1222 COVID-19 vaccine. Study-wide results and limits: Spike-specific TCR breadth and depth grew following two AZD1222 doses. Seropositive at baseline were only a handful of AZD1222 recipients. Close to half of spike-specific TCRs reportedly recognize unmutated variant regions.

The junction had 12 bases not matched to a gene; V was cut back by 3 bases and J by 6 bases. From germline, CDR1 is SGHNT and CDR2 YYREEE (reference sequence). The CDR3 runs to 18 residues. Method: immunoSEQ multiplex PCR; TCRdb's copy keeps in-frame clones and lacks some. Of 130,000 to 150,000 clones in the sample, over 85% were seen once. In regard to this clone: The antigen remains unidentified.

The sequences come from peripheral blood, collected on day 0 of AZD1222 vaccination. The chain employs TRBV5-4 and TRBJ2-7; 16 bases align to TRBD2. This TCR was sampled from an adult in good health. In nucleotides, the CDR3 is TGTGCCAGCAGCTCAGGGGGACTAGCGGGAGGGCCTTCTATCGAGCAGTACTTC. As protein: CASSSGGLAGGPSIEQYF.